Below, 15 T cell receptor beta chains from the same sample are listed, as sequenced in a study of human T cells and chemical hapten exposure. Described time point: patch test 1, 2 weeks after DPC sensitization. Treatment noted: therapeutic diphenylcyclopropenone sensitization with weekly scalp DPC. TCRdb re-analysed the RACE reads in MiXCR, keeping a single row per CDR3 protein. This table has 180,000 or so distinct CDR3 sequences, about 14% appearing once. The starting material was whole blood, obtained in connection with sensitization to the hapten diphenylcyclopropenone (DPC). Source of these receptors: a woman aged 25 to 39 with alopecia areata. Some clones in this sample may be carry-over from other donors' samples.

This clonotype was counted a few times. The V gene is TRBV6-1, the J gene TRBJ2-1; 8 bases line up with TRBD1. Germline loops: CDR1 MNHNS, CDR2 SASEGT. Trimming at V came to 4 bases and at J to 10 bases, leaving 12 bases not matched to a gene. The CDR3 is made up of 15 amino acids. The CDR3 region is CASSGENKGQAEQFF. In DNA, the CDR3 is TGTGCCAGCAGTGGGGAGAATAAGGGACAGGCGGAGCAGTTCTTC.

The J gene is TRBJ1-2, the V gene TRBV18; 12 positions agree with TRBD1. The CDR3 totals 17 residues. V was pared by 1 base and J by 2 bases, with 5 bases of the junction left unmatched. Looked up from germline, CDR1 is KGHSH and CDR2 is LQKENI. For the CDR3, the DNA is TGTGCCAGCTCACCACGGGACAGGGGGCATTCGAACTATGGCTACACCTTC. Its protein product is CASSPRDRGHSNYGYTF.

This clonotype was counted a few times. The rearrangement links TRBV19 to TRBJ2-3, with 9 bases matching TRBD1. Per germline, CDR1 LNHDA and CDR2 SQIVND (reference sequence). The CDR3 loop spans 15 amino acids. The V and J ends lost 4 bases and 4 bases, in that order; junction bases with no gene match: 6. CDR3 sequence: CASSTSTGGPDTQYF. CDR3 in DNA: TGTGCCAGTAGTACCTCGACAGGGGGGCCAGATACGCAGTATTTT.

This clonotype was observed a handful of times. CDR3 sequence reads: CSVEDHGSSGRANAYEQYF. Here the CDR3 DNA reads TGCAGCGTTGAAGATCACGGTTCTAGCGGGAGGGCGAACGCTTACGAGCAGTACTTC. The chain links TRBV29-1 to TRBJ2-7; 12 bases fit TRBD2. Per germline, CDR1 SQVTM and CDR2 ANQGSEA. V shed 0 bases and J 4 bases; nucleotides not matched to a gene: 16. The CDR3 sequence is 19 residues long.

The rearrangement uses TRBV20-1 and TRBJ2-1, with 9 bases identical to TRBD2. This CDR3 region has 14 residues. V gave up 1 base and J gave up 10 bases; unmatched junction bases: 8. Germline V gene data show CDR1 as DFQATT and CDR2 as SNEGSKA (reference sequence). The CDR3 DNA follows: TGCAGTGCTAGAGTTGCCGGACTAGCGAGCGAGCAGTTCTTC. This gives the protein CSARVAGLASEQFF.

This clonotype occurred many times. The chain joins TRBV28 to TRBJ1-5, with a weak D call TRBD1 (6 bases). The CDR3 runs to 12 residues. V was cut by 9 bases and J by 4 bases, with 10 bases left in between. Germline-derived CDR1 and CDR2 are MDHEN and SYDVKM. CDR3 amino acids: CASKDRNQPQHF. For the CDR3, the DNA is TGTGCCAGTAAAGACAGGAATCAGCCCCAGCATTTT.

A few counts support this clonotype. The genes are TRBV2 and TRBJ2-7; D is possibly TRBD1 or TRBD2 (6 bases each). CDR3 size: 14 residues. Trimming cost V 7 bases and J 5 bases, with 18 bases left between them. Germline loops: CDR1 SNHLY, CDR2 FYNNEI. CDR3 sequence (DNA): TGTGCCAGCAAAGGGGGGAACAGGGTCAACGAGCAGTACTTC. It translates to CASKGGNRVNEQYF.

In nucleotides, the CDR3 is TGTGCCAGCAGTCAGCGGGAGTTAGGCACCGGGGAGCTGTTTTTT. Protein: CASSQRELGTGELFF. The genes are TRBV12-3 or TRBV12-4 and TRBJ2-2, with 8 bases matching TRBD2. With V trimmed by 5 bases and J by 4 bases, 6 bases remained unmatched. The CDR3 is made up of 15 amino acids.

In its sample, this clonotype was seen a few times. The chain links TRBV10-2 to TRBJ2-2, with a tentative D call TRBD2 (5 bases). The length of the CDR3 is 14 residues. Germline V gene data show CDR1 as WSHSY and CDR2 as SAAADI. Trimming stripped 4 bases from V and 3 bases from J, with 9 bases between. CDR3 sequence reads: CASSVERYTGELFF. Written as DNA, the CDR3 is TGCGCCAGCAGTGTGGAGCGGTACACCGGGGAGCTGTTTTTT.

The rearrangement uses TRBV27 and TRBJ2-5; 8 nucleotides agree with TRBD2. CDR3 length equals 13 residues. Germline CDR1 reads MNHEY; CDR2 reads SMNVEV (reference sequence). Unmatched junction bases numbered 6, after V lost 7 bases and J lost 5 bases. CDR3 sequence (DNA): TGTGCCAGCATGGGACTAGGAGGGGAGACCCAGTACTTC. It encodes CASMGLGGETQYF.

The chain links TRBV7-8 to TRBJ2-1; maybe TRBD2 (6 bases). V gave up 6 bases and J gave up 8 bases, with 17 bases separating them. The CDR3 totals 14 residues. Germline V gene data show CDR1 as SGHVS and CDR2 as FQNEAQ. In DNA form, the CDR3 reads TGTGCCAGCAGGAACGCCGGGAGAGAGGATGAGCAGTTCTTC. The encoded protein is CASRNAGREDEQFF.

The chain employs TRBV5-1 and TRBJ1-1; perhaps TRBD1 as D (5 bases). CDR3 length: 13 residues. V gave up 4 bases and J gave up 5 bases, with 12 bases separating them. Germline V gene sequence: CDR1 SGHRS, CDR2 YFSETQ. In nucleotides, the CDR3 is TGCGCCAGCAGCCGGCTGGGGGAAACTGAAGCTTTCTTT. It codes for CASSRLGETEAFF.

The sample holds many counts of this clonotype. The CDR3 sequence: CSVAAGARTGELFF. CDR3 nucleotide sequence: TGCAGCGTTGCAGCGGGAGCGCGGACCGGGGAGCTGTTTTTT. This chain connects TRBV29-1 to TRBJ2-2; 8 bases fit TRBD2. The ends lost 4 bases at V and 5 bases at J; junction bases unmatched: 6. There are 14 residues in the CDR3. Germline-derived CDR1 and CDR2 are SQVTM and ANQGSEA.

There are many counts of this clonotype. J is TRBJ2-3 and V is TRBV5-4, with 8 bases matching TRBD2. The trim removed 2 bases at V and 2 bases at J, leaving 4 bases unmatched. Germline lookup yields CDR1 SGHNT and CDR2 YYREEE (reference sequence). The CDR3 runs to 15 residues. The CDR3 DNA is TGTGCCAGCAGCTTCGGGAGGGCCTCCACAGATACGCAGTATTTT. Translated, it gives CASSFGRASTDTQYF. Combining the CDR3 with reference TRBV5-4 and TRBJ2-3 gives the whole variable domain ETGVTQSPTHLIKTRGQQVTLRCSSQSGHNTVSWYQQALGQGPQFIFQYYREEENGRGNFPPRFSGLQFPNYSSELNVNALELDDSALYLCASSFGRASTDTQYFGPGTRLTVL.

This clonotype appeared a single time. V usage is TRBV6-5 and J usage is TRBJ2-7, with D possibly matching TRBD1 (5 bases). Trimming shortened V by 5 bases and J by 3 bases, and 14 bases separated the two germline ends. Germline CDR1 and CDR2: MNHEY and SVGAGI. The CDR3 spans 14 residues. In DNA, the CDR3 is TGTGCCAGCAGTCACGACCAGGGTCTCTACGAGCAGTACTTC. Translated, it gives CASSHDQGLYEQYF.